The rows below give T cell receptor beta chains drawn from one sample of a study of cytomegalovirus exposure and HLA in healthy donors. Only in-frame clones appear in the TCRdb table, and some are missing; sequencing was by immunoSEQ multiplex PCR. The table includes about 130,000 clones, under 85% detected once. What was sequenced was PBMCs. These receptors originate from a male donor in good health and CMV-seropositive. Both conserved end residues are part of each CDR3. D genes are given only for firm matches. Clone size is not always given. Where it is, it says once, few, many or a class for expanded clones.

TRBV9	NA	TRBD2	TRBJ2-1	CASSAIAGGRYNEQFF	TGTGCCAGCAGCGCAATAGCGGGGGGCCGCTACAATGAGCAGTTCTTC
TRBV7-2	few	NA	TRBJ2-2	CASSLDRESGELFF	TGTGCCAGCAGCTTAGACAGGGAGTCCGGGGAGCTGTTTTTT
TRBV29-1	NA	NA	TRBJ1-1	CSVEIQVNTEAFF	TGCAGCGTTGAGATACAGGTTAACACTGAAGCTTTCTTT
TRBV7-9	NA	TRBD1	TRBJ2-7	CASTLSGTGFYEQYF	TGTGCCAGCACCCTCTCCGGGACAGGGTTCTACGAGCAGTACTTC
TRBV11-3	NA	NA	TRBJ1-6	CASLELSSYNSPLHF	TGTGCCAGCCTTGAACTAAGCTCCTATAATTCACCCCTCCACTTT
TRBV28	NA	NA	TRBJ2-1	CASSLMRHNEQFF	TGTGCCAGCAGTTTAATGAGGCACAATGAGCAGTTCTTC
TRBV6-4	medium-sized	TRBD2	TRBJ2-1	CASSDAYGTSGYNEQFF	TGTGCCAGCAGTGACGCTTATGGGACTAGCGGCTACAATGAGCAGTTCTTC
TRBV19	few	TRBD1	TRBJ2-1	CASSIPTGVVSNEQFF	TGTGCCAGTAGTATCCCGACAGGGGTAGTAAGCAATGAGCAGTTCTTC
TRBV5-1	once	NA	TRBJ1-1	CASSQTGHTEAFF	TGCGCCAGCAGTCAGACAGGACACACTGAAGCTTTCTTT
TRBV11-2	NA	NA	TRBJ2-1	CASSPSPRQAHPYNEQFF	TGTGCCAGCAGCCCCTCCCCCCGGCAAGCGCACCCCTACAATGAGCAGTTCTTC
TRBV5-1	few	TRBD2	TRBJ2-7	CASSLVPAGRNEQYF	TGCGCCAGCAGCTTGGTCCCAGCGGGACGGAACGAGCAGTACTTC
TRBV2	few	NA	TRBJ1-3	CASIGGAHSGNTIYF	TGTGCCAGCATTGGTGGAGCCCATTCTGGAAACACCATATATTTT
TRBV7-9	NA	TRBD1	TRBJ1-1	CASSLGRGGQGTNTEAFF	TGTGCCAGCAGCTTAGGGAGGGGGGGACAGGGAACGAACACTGAAGCTTTCTTT
TRBV6-5	NA	NA	TRBJ2-2	CASKPGLNTGELFF	TGTGCCAGCAAACCGGGACTCAACACCGGGGAGCTGTTTTTT
TRBV30	once	TRBD2	TRBJ2-3	CAWSGFSGLAGGLKYF	TGTGCCTGGAGCGGATTTTCGGGACTAGCGGGAGGCCTTAAGTATTTT
TRBV5-4	NA	TRBD2	TRBJ2-3	CASSLSSWEGLTDTQYF	TGTGCCAGCAGCTTGTCGAGTTGGGAGGGCCTAACAGATACGCAGTATTTT
TRBV6-1	few	NA	TRBJ2-5	CASRQNQETQYF	TGTGCCAGCAGACAGAACCAAGAGACCCAGTACTTC